This T cell receptor beta chain was recovered during a study of cytomegalovirus exposure and HLA in healthy donors (dated by TCRdb to the late 2010s). At the level of the whole study: An earlier analysis of 550 to 700 of the donors reported 250 to 300 Gb of sequence data and 117 million unique TCR beta sequences from approximately 180 million T cells. On average, around 240,000 unique TCR beta nucleotide sequences were sequenced per donor among some 420 genotyped donors of the cohort, with approximately 18% of those sequences being non-productive. Along with the approximately 700-subject first cohort, a separate validation cohort of over a hundred different subjects was used. An earlier analysis of about 600 of the donors used high-throughput TCR beta sequencing to judge whether each TCR beta V gene segment behaved as functional or pseudogenic. Rather than using new phenotypic data, the later analysis identified candidate immune exposures from TCR beta sequences and from how often those sequences occurred across donors. The aim of the study was to test whether cataloging public T cell receptors could identify signatures of past pathogen exposure. Alongside the repertoire data, information on donor age, sex, ethnicity and CMV serostatus was compiled. To study patterns of TCR occurrence, a later analysis re-analyzed previously published TCR beta repertoires from 600 to 750 donors and added high-resolution HLA genotyping. To predict cytomegalovirus infection status, the study brought together high-throughput TCR immunosequencing, statistical association of individual TCRs with disease status, and machine learning. A later genetic analysis took genome-wide SNP genotypes for 398 of the 666 donors and used that subset as a discovery cohort. The T cell repertoires of about 700 subjects were profiled by immunosequencing and related to cytomegalovirus serostatus. Because of strong linkage in the cohort, 4 to 6 DR-DQ haplotypes were treated as single units for association and clustering. All discovery cohort repertoires had been generated on a single sequencing platform. Of the roughly 410 genotyped donors, 65% to 90% were placed in the genetic ancestry cluster associated with self-reported Caucasian donors. HLA typing covered class I and class II loci at four-digit resolution. About 280 gigabases of sequencing data and roughly 90 million unique TCR sequences were included in an early release covering about 600 HLA-typed donors. The number of typed donors differed by locus: roughly 620-630 for A, B, C, DRB1 and DQB1; 500 to 550 for DQA1; about 600 for DPA1; and around 490 for DPB1.

The CDR3 runs 14 residues from the cysteine to the phenylalanine. The CDR3 DNA has 42 bases and is translated from base 1. At the junction V is shortened by 6 bases and J by 4 bases, with 15 bases in between. Based on the germline V gene, the CDR1 and CDR2 sequences are SGHVS and FNYEAQ. The receptor library was made with the immunoSEQ multiplex PCR assay. For the multiplex PCR, a mixture combining 60 forward primers for TCR Vbeta segments and 13 reverse primers for TCR Jbeta segments was used. A multiplex PCR assay on genomic DNA amplified the CDR3 region of rearranged TCR beta genes. Amplified TCR beta libraries were sequenced as 87-base-pair reads on the Illumina HiSeq System. As for the original processing: A later analysis tallied roughly 78 million unique TCR beta chains across the approximately 670 repertoires, and about 10 million of those chains were shared by two or more donors. Raw reads were error-corrected and collapsed into unique sequences by a nearest-neighbor algorithm in which closely related sequences were merged to remove PCR and sequencing errors. To assign V, D and J gene segments, CDR3 sequences were aligned to IMGT reference sequences. For a sequence to be retained, a match of at least six nucleotides to both a V gene segment and a J gene segment was required. A rearrangement was called productive if the CDR3 had no stop codons and remained in frame with V and J, and every other rearrangement was called non-productive. Following IMGT convention, CDR3 was defined as the stretch from the second conserved V-encoded cysteine up to the conserved J-encoded phenylalanine. In an earlier analysis of some 550 of the donors, sequences lacking an unambiguous match to a single V gene segment were excluded. In an earlier analysis of 450 to 750 of the donors, a V segment was called functional when productive rearrangements were above 56.7%, and segregating when the standard deviation between donors exceeded 5%. A statistical classification framework was built to diagnose cytomegalovirus status from the catalog of TCR beta chain sequences. In a later analysis, TCR nucleotide sequences were compared against IMGT/GENE-DB human TR gene sequences so that V and J genes could be assigned. A later analysis assigned CDR3 sequences and most-parsimonious VDJ recombination scenarios with the TCRdist pipeline. A later analysis defined each TCR beta chain by its CDR3 amino acid sequence plus V-gene family, and excluded reads lacking a unique V-gene family. A later analysis removed 592 highly shared, low-generation-probability nucleotide sequences to deal with suspected cross-contamination and a sequencing artifact. A later analysis calculated a clonal expansion index for each public chain from normalized within-repertoire ranks of inferred template counts. In a later analysis, generation probabilities were computed using a VDJ recombination model fitted to out-of-frame rearrangements, and the results were checked against IGoR. In a later analysis, TCR-TCR, TCR-HLA and TCR-CMV co-occurrence was scored with hypergeometric tests, and a repertoire-size bias correction was applied to TCR pairs. To estimate false discovery rates, a later analysis permuted the HLA or CMV assignments 20 times. In a later analysis, co-occurring TCRs were grouped using DBSCAN, and TCRdist sequence similarity was added for clustering within HLA-allele-positive subsets. Co-occurrence clustering excluded repertoires with fewer than 30,000 or more than 120,000 public chains, plus five with anomalous nucleotide sharing. In its TCRdb copy, this immuneACCESS table keeps in-frame sequences only and misses some clones. Where compared with another copy, unresolved V genes explain less than half of these, and the others have no known cause. Clone size and the V and J calls come from that table; the DNA yielded D and trimming. This sample is represented by about 160,000 clones; roughly 85% of them were singletons. The ten largest clones take up 1% of the sample.

Results and caveats for the whole study, not just this receptor: Because counts were too low, about 18 rarely observed V segments, including chromosome 9 orphons, were excluded from the earlier analysis of 587 of the donors. Sequencing depth was assumed to be roughly uniform across donors in the presence/absence analyses, though that assumption may not hold. The cohort was sequenced for TCR beta chains only, and without alpha or paired-chain data the features that could be detected were limited. Assigning TCR associations to individual alleles was difficult when HLA alleles, especially DR and DQ, strongly co-occurred. While some public TCRs were present in many individuals, most TCR sequences turned up only very rarely across donors. V-gene and J-gene trimming of TCR beta chains was associated with a missense DCLRE1C variant in a later genetic analysis, and the association was replicated in an independent cohort. Some IMGT-functional V segments, including TRBV6-2 and TRBV6-3, could not be told apart with the 87-base-pair reads, so those segments were excluded. Compared with the approximately 600-donor mean, donors in an Asian-associated ancestry cluster had fewer N-insertions in productive TCRs, according to a later genetic analysis. Linkage disequilibrium might explain the correlated functional status among segregating V segments, but an unknown experimental factor could not be excluded. In vitro tests confirmed that three of the cytomegalovirus-associated TCR beta chains recognize cytomegalovirus antigens. At a false discovery rate of 0.05, a later analysis linked fewer than 20,000 TCR beta sequences to specific HLA alleles. In an earlier analysis of roughly 560 of the donors, most TCR beta V segments were observed in productive rearrangements about 87% or about 30% of the time, broadly matching IMGT annotations. It was suggested by the authors that the approach could potentially be generalized to other disease states and immunological phenotypes. According to a later analysis, parvovirus B19, influenza, CMV and Epstein-Barr virus appeared linked to several top co-occurrence clusters. For the cohort, immune exposure information was limited to CMV serostatus. In a later analysis, HLA-associated TCR beta chains were found to be more clonally expanded and to have lower generation probabilities than equally common non-associated chains. A further reported finding was that TCR beta sequences accurately predicted the HLA-A and HLA-B alleles for most subjects in the first cohort. In a later analysis, the rate of TCR association differed among HLA loci, with DRB1 alleles having the most associated TCRs and HLA-C alleles having the fewest. The classifier was reported to diagnose cytomegalovirus status with high specificity and sensitivity in both the original and validation cohorts. A cluster of highly shared sequence variants was judged likely to represent a technical artifact of the sequencing pipeline. A later analysis found that most CMV-associated TCR beta chains appeared HLA-restricted, with HLA associations seemingly driven largely by CMV exposure. The study listed around 160 TCR beta chains as associated with cytomegalovirus. Because HLA typing was unavailable for some donors at each locus, only the typed subset was used in association tests.

The cohort was made up of 666 healthy bone marrow donors. At the time of sampling, every cohort member was nominally healthy, though immune exposures that went unrecorded were likely present. The donor tested CMV seronegative, placing the donor among the 350 to 400 seronegative members of the cohort. A peripheral blood sample was provided by each donor, and peripheral blood mononuclear cells were used for TCR beta sequencing. The Qiagen DNeasy Blood Extraction Kit was used to extract genomic DNA from the blood cell samples. As concerns this clone: The antigen this receptor binds is unknown. No qualities accompany the bases; no much larger clone lies one base away.

Input material: PBMCs. The V and J genes are TRBV7-6 and TRBJ1-1; the D region possibly corresponds to TRBD1 (6 bases align). The TCR was taken from a boy aged 2 to 10 in good health and CMV-seronegative. The nucleotide sequence is given as TGTGCCAGCAGGCCTCGAGGGGGTATCACTGAAGCTTTCTTT. This encodes CASRPRGGITEAFF.